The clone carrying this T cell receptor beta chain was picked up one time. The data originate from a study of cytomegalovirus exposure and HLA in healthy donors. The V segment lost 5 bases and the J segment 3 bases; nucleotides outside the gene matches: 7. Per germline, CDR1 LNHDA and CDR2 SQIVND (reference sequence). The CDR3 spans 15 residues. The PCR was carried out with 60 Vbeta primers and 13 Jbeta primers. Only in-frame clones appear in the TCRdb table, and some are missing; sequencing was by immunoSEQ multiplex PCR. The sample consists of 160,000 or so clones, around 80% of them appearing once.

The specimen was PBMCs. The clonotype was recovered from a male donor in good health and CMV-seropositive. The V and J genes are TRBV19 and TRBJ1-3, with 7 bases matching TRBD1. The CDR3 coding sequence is TGTGCCAGTAGTGCGGCTGACAGGGTTGGAAACACCATATATTTT. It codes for CASSAADRVGNTIYF.